This T cell receptor (beta chain) was identified during a study of T cell responses to AZD1222 COVID-19 vaccine. Study results and caveats: In all cases, repertoires were sampled only after the peak T cell response. Epitopes outside B.1.351 and B.1.1.7 mutated regions reportedly drew nearly half of spike TCRs. In a largely white British group with more females than males, clonal diversity was possibly underestimated. Vaccine-associated CD4 TCRs spanned spike, dominant at 160-218 and 743-854.

Regarding this clone: Its matching antigen is unknown.

Profiled with immunoSEQ multiplex PCR; TCRdb holds only in-frame clones, not every one. The table lists more than 150,000 clones, 80% to 90% of them singletons. V was clipped by 3 bases and J by 0 bases, with 8 bases between them. In germline, CDR1 is KGHSH, CDR2 LQKENI. This CDR3 is built from 15 residues. The source material was peripheral blood, sampled on day 0 of AZD1222 vaccination. This rearrangement joins TRBV18 to TRBJ1-4; D gene uncertain. The receptor's source is an adult in good health. The CDR3 sequence: CASSPQEATNEKLFF. CDR3 bases: TGTGCCAGCTCACCTCAAGAAGCAACTAATGAAAAACTGTTTTTT.